This T cell receptor (beta chain) emerged from a study of T cell repertoires in cytomegalovirus infection. Regarding the study as a whole: HLA-C-restricted CMV-specific TCR beta clonotypes were dominant in the ex vivo response.

Each CDR3 protein gets one entry after TCRdb re-called the reads with MiXCR. Among 650,000 to 900,000 distinct CDR3 sequences listed, roughly 33% were seen once. Germline CDR1 and CDR2: LNHDA and SQIVND (reference sequence). V was cut by 3 bases and J by 6 bases, with 11 bases left in between. The CDR3 has 13 amino acids. The sample holds a few counts of this clonotype. Its antigen is still unknown. The chain joins TRBV19 to TRBJ1-2, with D perhaps TRBD1 (6 bases). The TCR sequence derives from a human donor in good health (CMV status not recorded). Some clones in this sample may be carry-over from other donors' samples. This sample comprised cultured CD8+ T cells from PBMCs, obtained from culture after CMV antigen stimulation. CDR3 bases: TGTGCCAGTAGTATTCTGGGGGCCGATGGCTACACCTTC. Its protein is CASSILGADGYTF.